The TCR beta chain under discussion was sequenced for a study of Ad26.COV2.S vaccination and SARS-CoV-2 variants. The treatment denotes: roughly 18 received Ad26.COV2.S at low or high dose, single or two shots; about 5 received placebo; per-sample allocation not given. Sampling was performed 63 days after the first vaccine or placebo injection. Repertoires were generated with immunoSEQ multiplex PCR, while TCRdb's copy carries only in-frame clones and drops some. The sample carries roughly 500,000 clones, roughly 89% recorded once. Trimming took off 6 bases at V and 4 bases at J, with 13 bases between the two ends. This CDR3 is 14 amino acids long. Per germline, CDR1 MDHEN and CDR2 SYDVKM.

This specimen consisted of peripheral blood, obtained in a trial of Ad26.COV2.S vaccine versus placebo. The receptor was derived from a person between 18 and 60 years old who received the Ad26.COV2.S COVID-19 vaccine or a placebo. V is TRBV28 and J is TRBJ1-3; the D gene is possibly TRBD1 (6 bases). The CDR3: CASSPQGSGNTIYF. CDR3 sequence (DNA): TGTGCCAGCAGCCCACAGGGATCGGGAAACACCATATATTTT.